The following is a T cell receptor (beta chain) sequence with its context. Its specific antigen is unknown. Here the CDR3 omits its conserved ending phenylalanine or tryptophan, so a read error is the likely source. This entry is derived from a study of molecular identifiers for immune sequencing clone quantification (dated by TCRdb to about 2018). In the study overall: For a replicate experiment, the RNA from either about 20,000 or 100,000 naive CD8 T cells was divided into five aliquots, and four of those aliquots went on to sequencing. The study was a methods study using CD8 T cells to benchmark molecular-identifier clustering-based TCR repertoire sequencing (MIDCIRS) and TCR RNA copy counting.

General conclusions and limits of the study: Highly expanded clone sizes could be underestimated if identical TCR molecules share a barcode. In CMV-specific effector cells, clones with more than 20 RNA copies contained over 99% of molecules, whereas in naive cells such clones contained under 1% of molecules. When barcode sub-clustering was not used, chimeric consensus sequences inflated TCR diversity, with chimeras reaching as high as 47%. Approximately 3.1 recovered TCR RNA copies per cell were obtained by modeling, versus approximately 10 by digital PCR, implying a capture efficiency of 25% to 30%. The naive libraries included spiked-in Jurkat TCR RNA (around 9 copies' worth), and this Jurkat TCR RNA is not part of the donor repertoire. A single cell's worth of spiked-in Jurkat TCR RNA was reported detectable even among one million naive CD8 T cells.

Naive CD8 T cell libraries were made from around 20,000 to 1,000,000 sorted cells using 10%, 30% or 50% of purified RNA. On a BD FACSAria II, naive CD8 T cells were FACS-sorted as CD8+CD4-CCR7+CD45RA+ and collected into RLT Plus buffer. To test detection sensitivity, Jurkat RNA equal to ten TCR copies was added to samples of 20,000-1,000,000 naive CD8 T cells. Enrichment of CD8 T cells was done with RosetteSep CD8+ T Cell Enrichment Cocktail plus Ficoll-Paque, and ACK red cell lysis came afterward. CDR1 and CDR2 are read off the germline V gene as SGDLS and YYNGEE. Here V drops 4 bases and J drops 6 bases, and the junction holds 3 bases not matched to any gene. Ends included, the CDR3 has 14 residues. Of all the DNA, just the CDR3 is kept, 42 bases in frame from base 1. The library was built by means of PCR. Sequencing relied on a NextSeq 500. Bulk TCR libraries were made following a previously described method, with the TCR primers given in Table S5. Total RNA was purified with the Qiagen AllPrep DNA/RNA kit. Before any analysis, reads coming from multiple sequencing runs of the same library were combined into one pool. As for how the authors treated the data: Reads were retained only if their TCR constant sequence matched exactly, and those retained reads were trimmed to 150 nt and grouped according to their 12-nt molecular barcodes. Reads inside each barcode group were sub-clustered using a 15% Levenshtein threshold, and a quality-weighted consensus sequence was constructed for each RNA molecule. Non-functional sequences were discarded, and so were lower-count sequences lying one edit away from another sequence. Based on a fit of two negative binomial distributions, barcode sub-clusters having less than 20% of the maximum read count were discarded. Using fastp at Q25 and MiXCR, TCRdb reprocessed the public reads and kept productive beta chains. Every entry covers one CDR3 protein and lists the most common genes and DNA from its rows. The V and J calls and clone size come from TCRdb's table, not from the authors' own analysis. The sample yields roughly 100,000 distinct CDR3 sequences; 35% were counted once. The ten biggest clones cover roughly 10% of the sample.

The sequence is built from TRBV9 and TRBJ1-5; 11 central bases correspond to TRBD1. The sequenced sample was naive CD8+ T cells from blood, with Jurkat cell RNA spiked in. The intended sense of this specimen's cell subset or site label: FACS-sorted CD8+CD4-CCR7+CD45RA+ naive T cells. The clonotype was recovered from a human donor in good health. Some libraries in this study had Jurkat cell RNA spiked in. The CDR3 amino acid sequence is: CASSPGTGGQPQHY. The sequenced DNA is TGTGCCAGCAGCCCTGGGACAGGGGGTCAGCCCCAGCATTAT.